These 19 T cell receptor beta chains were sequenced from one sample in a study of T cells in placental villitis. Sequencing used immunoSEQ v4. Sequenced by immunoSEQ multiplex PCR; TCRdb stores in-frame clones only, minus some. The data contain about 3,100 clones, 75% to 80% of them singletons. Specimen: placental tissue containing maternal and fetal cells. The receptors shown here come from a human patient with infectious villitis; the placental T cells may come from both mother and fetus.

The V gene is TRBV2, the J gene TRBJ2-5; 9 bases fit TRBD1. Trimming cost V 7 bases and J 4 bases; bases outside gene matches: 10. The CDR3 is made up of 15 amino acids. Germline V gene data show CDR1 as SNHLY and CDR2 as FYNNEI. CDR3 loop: CASNRRDREAETQYF. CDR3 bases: TGTGCCAGCAACCGCCGGGACAGGGAAGCAGAGACCCAGTACTTC.

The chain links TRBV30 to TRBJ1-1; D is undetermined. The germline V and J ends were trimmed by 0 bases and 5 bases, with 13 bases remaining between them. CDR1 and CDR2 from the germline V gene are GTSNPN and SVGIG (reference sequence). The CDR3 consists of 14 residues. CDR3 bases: TGTGCCTGGAGTGTGGAGGGCCTGGGGACTGAAGCTTTCTTT. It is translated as CAWSVEGLGTEAFF.

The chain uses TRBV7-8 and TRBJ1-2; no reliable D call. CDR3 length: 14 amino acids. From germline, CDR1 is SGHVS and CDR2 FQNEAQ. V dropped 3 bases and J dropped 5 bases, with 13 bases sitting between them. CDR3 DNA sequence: TGTGCCAGCAGCTTCGGGGATGGTTGGTATGGCTACACCTTC. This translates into CASSFGDGWYGYTF.

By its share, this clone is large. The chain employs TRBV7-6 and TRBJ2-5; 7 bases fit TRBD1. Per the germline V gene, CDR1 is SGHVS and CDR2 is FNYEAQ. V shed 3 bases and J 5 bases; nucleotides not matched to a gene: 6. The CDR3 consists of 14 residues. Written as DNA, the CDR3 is TGTGCCAGCAGCTTGAGGGGGCGCTTTGAGACCCAGTACTTC. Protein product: CASSLRGRFETQYF.

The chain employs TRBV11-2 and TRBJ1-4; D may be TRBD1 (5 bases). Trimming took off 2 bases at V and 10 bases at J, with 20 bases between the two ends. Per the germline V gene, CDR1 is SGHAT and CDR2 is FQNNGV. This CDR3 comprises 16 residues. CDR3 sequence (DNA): TGTGCCAGCAGCTTATCACAAGGAGGGACCCGAGCAAAACTGTTTTTT. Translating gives CASSLSQGGTRAKLFF.

As DNA, the CDR3 is TGTGCCAGCAGTCGAACAGGGACTCAGCCCCAGCATTTT. It yields the protein CASSRTGTQPQHF. V and J are TRBV6-2 or TRBV6-3 and TRBJ1-5; weak D call: TRBD1 (6 bases). Looked up from germline, CDR1 is MNHEY and CDR2 is SVGEGT. The CDR3 runs to 13 residues. The V end lost 5 bases, the J end lost 6 bases, and 11 bases lay between the germline ends.

CDR3 sequence (DNA): TGTGCCAGCAGCTTAATTAGCGGGGGGGAATCCTACAATGAGCAGTTCTTC. It yields the protein CASSLISGGESYNEQFF. The J gene is TRBJ2-1, the V gene TRBV13; 11 bases map to TRBD2. The J segment lost 1 base and the V segment lost 2 bases, leaving 4 bases of the junction unmatched. Looked up from germline, CDR1 is PRHDT and CDR2 is FYEKMQ (reference sequence). The CDR3 loop spans 17 amino acids.

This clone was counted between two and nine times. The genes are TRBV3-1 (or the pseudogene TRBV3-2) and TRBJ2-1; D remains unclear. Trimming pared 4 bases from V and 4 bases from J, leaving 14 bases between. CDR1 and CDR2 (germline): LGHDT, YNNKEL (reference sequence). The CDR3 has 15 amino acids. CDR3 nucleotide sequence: TGTGCCAGCAGCCCTGGCAGCGCACCGTACAATGAGCAGTTCTTC. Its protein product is CASSPGSAPYNEQFF.

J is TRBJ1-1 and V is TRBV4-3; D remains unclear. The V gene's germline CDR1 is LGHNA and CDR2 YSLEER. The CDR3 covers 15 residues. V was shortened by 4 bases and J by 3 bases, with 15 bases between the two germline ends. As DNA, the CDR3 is TGCGCCAGCAGCCTTCCGGGAAACGGTTACACTGAAGCTTTCTTT. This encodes CASSLPGNGYTEAFF.

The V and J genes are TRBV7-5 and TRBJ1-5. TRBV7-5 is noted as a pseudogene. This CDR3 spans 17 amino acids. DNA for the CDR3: TGTGCCAGAAGCTTAGTTGGCTACAATCGGGTTAATCAGCCCCAGCATTTT. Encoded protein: CARSLVGYNRVNQPQHF.

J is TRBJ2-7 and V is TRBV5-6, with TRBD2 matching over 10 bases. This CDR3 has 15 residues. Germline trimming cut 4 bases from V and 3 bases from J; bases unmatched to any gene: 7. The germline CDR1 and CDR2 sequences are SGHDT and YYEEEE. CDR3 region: CASSPGLAEDYEQYF. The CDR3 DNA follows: TGTGCCAGCAGCCCAGGACTAGCGGAGGACTACGAGCAGTACTTC.

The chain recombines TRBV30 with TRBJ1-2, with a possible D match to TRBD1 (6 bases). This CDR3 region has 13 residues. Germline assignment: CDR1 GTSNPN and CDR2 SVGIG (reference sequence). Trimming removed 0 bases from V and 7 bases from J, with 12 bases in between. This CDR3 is CAWSVRTDSGYTF. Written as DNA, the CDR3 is TGTGCCTGGAGTGTTCGGACAGACTCTGGCTACACCTTC.

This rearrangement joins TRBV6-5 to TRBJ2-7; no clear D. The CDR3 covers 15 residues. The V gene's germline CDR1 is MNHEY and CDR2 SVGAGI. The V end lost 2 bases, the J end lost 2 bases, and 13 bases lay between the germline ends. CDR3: CASSYQVGRTYEQYF. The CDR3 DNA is TGTGCCAGCAGTTACCAAGTTGGCAGAACCTACGAGCAGTACTTC.

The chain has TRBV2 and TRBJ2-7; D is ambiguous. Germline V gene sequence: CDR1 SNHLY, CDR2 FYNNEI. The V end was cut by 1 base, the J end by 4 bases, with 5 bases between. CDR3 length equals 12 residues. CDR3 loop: CASSEGAYEQYF. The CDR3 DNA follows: TGTGCCAGCAGTGAAGGGGCTTACGAGCAGTACTTC. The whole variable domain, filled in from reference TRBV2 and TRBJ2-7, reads EPEVTQTPSHQVTQMGQEVILRCVPISNHLYFYWYRQILGQKVEFLVSFYNNEISEKSEIFDDQFSVERPDGSNFTLKIRSTKLEDSAMYFCASSEGAYEQYFGPGTRLTVT.

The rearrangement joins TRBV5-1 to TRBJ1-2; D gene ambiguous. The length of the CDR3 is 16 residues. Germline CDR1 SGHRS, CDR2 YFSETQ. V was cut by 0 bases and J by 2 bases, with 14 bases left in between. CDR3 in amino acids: CASSLGLTTRNYGYTF. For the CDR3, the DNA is TGCGCCAGCAGCTTGGGACTAACTACACGGAACTATGGCTACACCTTC.

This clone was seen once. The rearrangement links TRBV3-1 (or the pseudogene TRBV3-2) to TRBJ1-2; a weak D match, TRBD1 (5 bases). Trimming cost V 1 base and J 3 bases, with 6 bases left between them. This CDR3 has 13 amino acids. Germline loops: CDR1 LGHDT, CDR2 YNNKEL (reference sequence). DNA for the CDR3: TGTGCCAGCAGCCAAGGACAGTACTATGGCTACACCTTC. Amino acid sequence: CASSQGQYYGYTF.

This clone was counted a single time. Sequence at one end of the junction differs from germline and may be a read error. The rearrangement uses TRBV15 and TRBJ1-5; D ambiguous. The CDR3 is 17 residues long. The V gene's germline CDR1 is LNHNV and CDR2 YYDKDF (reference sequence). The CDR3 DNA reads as TGTGCCACCAGCAGAGAGTATGTTAAACCGAATAATCGGCCCCAGCATTTT. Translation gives CATSREYVKPNNRPQHF. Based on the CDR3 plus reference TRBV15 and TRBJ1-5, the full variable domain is DAMVIQNPRYQVTQFGKPVTLSCSQTLNHNVMYWYQQKSSQAPKLLFHYYDKDFNNEADTPDNFQSRRPNTSFCFLDIRSPGLGDTAMYLCATSREYVKPNNRPQHFGDGTRLSIL.

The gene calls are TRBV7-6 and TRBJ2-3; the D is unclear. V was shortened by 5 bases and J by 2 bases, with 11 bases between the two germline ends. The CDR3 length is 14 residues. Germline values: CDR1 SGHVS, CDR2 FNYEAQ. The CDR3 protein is CASSPLTSTDTQYF. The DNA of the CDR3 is TGTGCCAGCAGCCCCCTTACGTCCACAGATACGCAGTATTTT.

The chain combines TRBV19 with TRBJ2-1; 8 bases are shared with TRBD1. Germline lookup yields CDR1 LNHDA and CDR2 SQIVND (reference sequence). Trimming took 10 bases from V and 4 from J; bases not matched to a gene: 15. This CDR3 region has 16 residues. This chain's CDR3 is CATAPGQAIGYNEQFF. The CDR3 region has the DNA TGTGCCACCGCACCGGGACAGGCAATCGGGTACAATGAGCAGTTCTTC.